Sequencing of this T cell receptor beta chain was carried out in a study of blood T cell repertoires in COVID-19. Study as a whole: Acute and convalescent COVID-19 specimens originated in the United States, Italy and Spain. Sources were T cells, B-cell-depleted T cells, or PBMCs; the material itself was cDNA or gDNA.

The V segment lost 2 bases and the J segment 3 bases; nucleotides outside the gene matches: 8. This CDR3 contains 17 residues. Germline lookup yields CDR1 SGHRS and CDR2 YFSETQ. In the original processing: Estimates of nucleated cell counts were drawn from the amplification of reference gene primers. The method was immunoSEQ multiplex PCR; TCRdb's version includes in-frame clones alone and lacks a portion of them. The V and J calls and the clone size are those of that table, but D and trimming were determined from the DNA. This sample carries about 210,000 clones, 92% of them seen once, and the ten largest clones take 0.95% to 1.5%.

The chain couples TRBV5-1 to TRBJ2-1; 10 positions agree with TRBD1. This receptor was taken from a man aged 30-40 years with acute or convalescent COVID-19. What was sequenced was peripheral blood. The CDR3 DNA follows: TGCGCCAGCAGCTTAGGTTTGGGACAGGGGCACTACAATGAGCAGTTCTTC. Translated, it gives CASSLGLGQGHYNEQFF.